This TCR beta chain is from a study of regulatory T cells in long-lasting Graves disease. Whole-study results and caveats: Patients with persistent disease showed a bias toward TRBV28, TRBJ1-2 and TRBJ2-5.

With iRepertoire HTBI primers and Arm-PCR of CDR3 regions, TCR beta libraries were built. A single record per CDR3 protein comes from TCRdb applying MiXCR to the multiplex PCR reads. The table lists roughly 500,000 distinct CDR3 sequences, 20% to 25% of them singletons. A note on this clonotype: The antigen remains undetermined.

Germline CDR1 reads MDHEN; CDR2 reads SYDVKM. There are 13 residues in the CDR3. The time point is: persistent/refractory GD, antithyroid drugs over 5 years with positive TRAb. There was RNA extracted from PBMCs, and the TCR library was made from it. This receptor was identified in a female donor with Graves disease. The genes are TRBV28 and TRBJ2-3; TRBD2 is a possible D gene (5 bases). Sequenced here: peripheral blood mononuclear cells (PBMCs), sampled when the disease was refractory, from a patient treated with antithyroid drugs. CDR3 in amino acids: CAIEEGSTDTQYF. The CDR3, as DNA: TGTGCGATAGAAGAGGGTAGCACAGATACGCAGTATTTT. The whole variable domain, remainder taken from reference TRBV28 and TRBJ2-3, is DVKVTQSSRYLVKRTGEKVFLECVQDMDHENMFWYRQDPGLGLRLIYFSYDVKMKEKGDIPEGYSVSREKKERFSLILESASTNQTSMYLCAIEEGSTDTQYFGPGTRLTVL.